A selection of T cell receptor beta chains follows, all from one sample in a study of blood T cells in healthy people across ages. Each CDR3 protein is one row after TCRdb ran MiXCR on the 5' RACE reads. The sample holds over 600,000 distinct CDR3 sequences, around 50% seen once. Input material: blood. The origin of the receptors is a man aged 40-49 years in good health. Both conserved end residues are part of each CDR3. The order of the fields is clone size, J gene, V gene, CDR3 protein. Clone size is stated in some rows and not others, as once, few, many or a class when expanded.

once,TRBJ2-1,TRBV9,CASSGQGANEQFF
few,TRBJ1-4,TRBV9,CASSVTDEDAGKLFF
.,TRBJ1-2,TRBV3-1,CASSGIGAPYGYTF
.,TRBJ2-5,TRBV15,CATSRDRGGGETQYF
.,.,TRBV24-1,CATSARDSYYNEQYF
few,TRBJ2-7,TRBV6-6,CASTDPGTGFYEQYF
many,TRBJ2-7,TRBV28,CASSLLQGYEQYF
.,TRBJ2-3,TRBV7-6,CASSLSPGGTGDTQYF
.,.,TRBV20-1,CSAGAGGGLAGLRQETQYF
.,TRBJ2-1,TRBV29-1,CSVDGPALPGNEQFF
.,TRBJ1-2,TRBV20-1,CSAREALFTDGYTF
few,.,TRBV15,CATSRDTRTETQYF
once,TRBJ1-5,TRBV7-2,CASSSYGVPGPQHF
once,TRBJ1-1,TRBV5-1,CASSLVLRDLPEAFF
.,TRBJ1-1,TRBV5-1,CASSLDGRNTEAFF
few,TRBJ2-3,TRBV20-1,CSAARVPTSTDTQYF
.,.,TRBV2,CASSGQTSAFYEQYF
.,TRBJ2-3,TRBV28,CASSTLYRGSSTDTQYF
.,TRBJ2-5,TRBV20-1,CRGVGLAGVGETQYF
.,.,TRBV10-2,CASSELPFSGSLCEQYF
.,TRBJ2-5,TRBV20-1,CSARVPLAGEVWETQYF
once,TRBJ2-3,TRBV6-1,CASSEANGASGERNTQYF
few,TRBJ2-5,TRBV4-1,CASSQDGTVETQYF
once,TRBJ2-3,TRBV20-1,CSASGLGVTQYF
.,.,TRBV9,CASSLGTDYYEQYF
.,TRBJ2-5,TRBV15,CATSTSGLAGETQYF
.,TRBJ2-7,TRBV6-5,CASSLGLAGVGEQYF
few,.,TRBV14,CASSQDLKTQYF
.,TRBJ2-5,TRBV7-8,CASSLTGLAQDQETQYF
few,TRBJ1-5,TRBV27,CASSSLGTGLGNQPQHF
few,TRBJ2-7,TRBV29-1,CSVVETGGEQYF
.,TRBJ2-5,TRBV5-1,CASSLASGGEETQYF
.,TRBJ2-5,TRBV5-1,CASSDFGQGLHLETQYF
once,.,TRBV9,CASSVALAAYEQYF
.,TRBJ2-3,TRBV20-1,CSASELTTSTDTQYF
few,TRBJ2-7,TRBV20-1,CSARAQPSYEQYF
few,TRBJ2-5,TRBV7-2,CASSSDGLGETQYF
.,TRBJ1-2,TRBV6-6,CASTEGGGQGANGYTF
few,TRBJ2-5,TRBV7-4,CASSSNPGLSVETQYF
.,TRBJ1-1,TRBV29-1,CSAARLNTEAFF
.,TRBJ2-5,TRBV10-3,CATERGTGDETQYF
.,TRBJ1-2,TRBV13,CASNSGGYRAYGYTF
.,TRBJ2-1,TRBV29-1,CSVVPETFSYNEQFF
.,TRBJ1-5,TRBV27,CASSPVGWGANSNQPQHF
.,TRBJ1-1,TRBV6-1,CASSEGGHNTEAFF
once,TRBJ2-5,TRBV9,CASSVGTSGGLGIPQYF